These 31 T cell receptor beta chains share one sample of origin, sequenced in a study of T-cell memory formation after mild COVID-19. Each CDR3 protein gets one entry after TCRdb re-called the 5' RACE reads with MiXCR. The data hold about 360,000 distinct CDR3 sequences, with 13% to 15% observed a single time. The sample was PBMCs or a T cell subset sorted from them (not recorded which). The receptors here all came from a man aged 18-30 years who had mild COVID-19 (a few samples of this study predate the infection). Cell type and time point are not known.

This chain uses TRBV10-3 with TRBJ2-7; 7 nucleotides match TRBD1. The CDR3 sequence is 12 residues long. Trimming removed 11 bases from V and 5 bases from J; junction bases left unmatched: 9. Per germline, CDR1 ENHRY and CDR2 SYGVKD. This CDR3 reads CASAGTEDEQYF. In DNA form, the CDR3 reads TGTGCCTCCGCCGGGACAGAGGACGAGCAGTACTTC.

This clonotype was seen a few times. This sequence joins TRBV7-2 and TRBJ1-6; 9 bases fit TRBD1. V was clipped by 5 bases and J by 13 bases; unmatched bases: 12. Germline CDR1 reads SGHTA; CDR2 reads FQGNSA. The CDR3 loop spans 15 amino acids. CDR3 in amino acids: CASSTQGALSPPLHF. DNA for the CDR3: TGTGCCAGCAGCACACAGGGGGCTCTCTCCCCGCCCCTCCACTTT.

The table lists this clonotype with a few counts. This chain connects TRBV30 to TRBJ2-5, with D perhaps matching TRBD2 (5 bases). Germline values: CDR1 GTSNPN, CDR2 SVGIG (reference sequence). V was cut by 3 bases and J by 5 bases, with 22 bases left in between. The CDR3 extends over 16 amino acids. The CDR3 loop reads CAWSLAGGRTGETQYF. CDR3 coding DNA: TGTGCCTGGAGCCTAGCCGGCGGCCGTACCGGTGAGACCCAGTACTTC.

The chain combines TRBV3-1 with TRBJ2-1; 10 nucleotides match TRBD2. Unmatched junction bases numbered 8, after V lost 4 bases and J lost 5 bases. The CDR3 spans 16 residues. CDR1 LGHDT and CDR2 YNNKEL come from the germline V gene (reference sequence). The CDR3 spells CASSPTTSGANNEQFF. The CDR3 DNA follows: TGTGCCAGCAGCCCAACCACTAGCGGGGCAAACAATGAGCAGTTCTTC.

This clonotype was observed a handful of times. This chain joins TRBV6-2 or TRBV6-3 and TRBJ2-7; the D is unclear. Trimming stripped 2 bases from V and 3 bases from J, with 17 bases between. CDR1 and CDR2 from the germline V gene are MNHEY and SVGEGT. The CDR3 length is 16 residues. In DNA, the CDR3 is TGTGCCAGCAGTTACCCTTCCTCGGACGCCAACTACGAGCAGTACTTC. Protein product: CASSYPSSDANYEQYF.

The V gene is TRBV20-1, the J gene TRBJ2-7, with TRBD2 identical over 13 bases. V shed 0 bases and J 7 bases; nucleotides not matched to a gene: 6. This CDR3 comprises 15 residues. Germline V lookup: CDR1 DFQATT, CDR2 SNEGSKA (reference sequence). Written as DNA, the CDR3 is TGCAGTGCTAGAGACCAGACTAGCGGGGGGTGGGAGCAGTACGTC. This gives the protein CSARDQTSGGWEQYV.

This clonotype was counted a few times. The chain combines TRBV6-2 or TRBV6-3 with TRBJ2-5; TRBD2 agrees at 8 bases. The CDR3 has 14 amino acids. J gave up 4 bases and V 5 bases, and 6 bases lay outside the gene matches. The germline V gene encodes CDR1 MNHEY and CDR2 SVGEGT. CDR3 coding DNA: TGTGCCAGCAGTCGGAGCGGGGGTGGAGAGACCCAGTACTTC. Its translation is CASSRSGGGETQYF.

The rearrangement joins TRBV12-3 or TRBV12-4 to TRBJ2-3; 13 bases are shared with TRBD2. V lost 6 bases to trimming and J lost 2 bases; unmatched junction nucleotides: 8. The CDR3 length is 17 residues. CDR3 protein: CASSLILAGGNTDTQYF. Here the CDR3 DNA reads TGTGCCAGCAGCCTTATACTAGCGGGGGGGAACACAGATACGCAGTATTTT.

The chain employs TRBV6-6 and TRBJ1-4; the D is unclear. V gave up 0 bases and J gave up 4 bases, with 9 bases separating them. Germline loops: CDR1 MNHNY, CDR2 SVGAGI (reference sequence). There are 15 residues in the CDR3. The CDR3 bases are TGTGCCAGCAGTTACTCGGCAACCCTTAATGAAAAACTGTTTTTT. Translation gives CASSYSATLNEKLFF.

This chain uses TRBV20-1 with TRBJ1-5; 9 bases line up with TRBD1. The CDR3 consists of 14 residues. CDR1 is DFQATT, CDR2 SNEGSKA, per germline (reference sequence). The V gene end was trimmed by 5 bases and the J gene end by 1 base; junction bases not matched to a gene: 3. CDR3 nucleotide sequence: TGCAGTGCTTGGACAGGGGACAGCAATCAGCCCCAGCATTTT. Amino acids: CSAWTGDSNQPQHF.

This clonotype was seen more than once but under ten times. The chain joins TRBV5-6 to TRBJ2-7, with 9 bases fitting TRBD1. From germline, CDR1 is SGHDT and CDR2 YYEEEE. Trimming removed 4 bases from V and 6 bases from J; junction bases left unmatched: 8. The CDR3 is made up of 14 amino acids. The CDR3 reads CASSPVDRGGEQYF. CDR3 DNA sequence: TGTGCCAGCAGCCCCGTGGACAGGGGAGGCGAGCAGTACTTC. The variable domain in full, with the rest retrieved from reference TRBV5-6 and TRBJ2-7, is DAGVTQSPTHLIKTRGQQVTLRCSPKSGHDTVSWYQQALGQGPQFIFQYYEEEERQRGNFPDRFSGHQFPNYSSELNVNALLLGDSALYLCASSPVDRGGEQYFGPGTRLTVT.

This clonotype was seen a handful of times. CDR3 DNA: TGCGCCAGCAGCTTAGGCACAGGTGAAGCTTTCTTT. It translates to CASSLGTGEAFF. The chain links TRBV5-1 to TRBJ1-1, with D possibly being TRBD1 (5 bases). Between the trimmed V and J ends, which lost 2 bases and 7 bases, there was a span of 9 bases. CDR1 is SGHRS and CDR2 is YFSETQ in the germline V gene. The CDR3 runs to 12 residues.

This clonotype has more than one count but fewer than ten. The rearrangement links TRBV3-1 to TRBJ1-2; maybe TRBD1 (5 bases). The CDR3 runs to 14 residues. The ends were cut back, 1 base at V and 4 bases at J, with 10 bases in the middle. From germline, CDR1 is LGHDT and CDR2 YNNKEL (reference sequence). CDR3 bases: TGTGCCAGCAGCCAAGGCGGAGGGGCCTATGGCTACACCTTC. Residues: CASSQGGGAYGYTF.

The chain uses TRBV12-3 or TRBV12-4 and TRBJ1-3; TRBD1 might be the D (5 bases). This CDR3 has 14 residues. Trimming removed 6 bases from V and 0 bases from J, with 9 bases in between. CDR3 in DNA: TGTGCCAGCAGCGGGGCGGGCTCTGGAAACACCATATATTTT. Its translation is CASSGAGSGNTIYF.

The CDR3 DNA follows: TGTGCCAGCAGTTACATGCTTATGATTGAAGCTTTCTTT. This gives the protein CASSYMLMIEAFF. V gene TRBV12-3 or TRBV12-4 combines with J gene TRBJ1-1; no reliable D call. CDR3 length equals 13 residues. V lost 4 bases and J lost 7, with 13 bases in between.

Only a few counts were recorded for this clonotype. J is TRBJ2-5 and V is TRBV18; 9 bases agree with TRBD1. Looked up from germline, CDR1 is KGHSH and CDR2 is LQKENI. CDR3 size: 16 residues. The V and J ends lost 4 bases and 4 bases, in that order; junction bases with no gene match: 10. The CDR3 loop is CASSLPGQGYGETQYF. CDR3 DNA: TGTGCCAGCTCACTACCGGGACAGGGATATGGAGAGACCCAGTACTTC. The full variable domain, with the rest looked up from reference TRBV18 and TRBJ2-5, is NAGVMQNPRHLVRRRGQEARLRCSPMKGHSHVYWYRQLPEEGLKFMVYLQKENIIDESGMPKERFSAEFPKEGPSILRIQQVVRGDSAAYFCASSLPGQGYGETQYFGPGTRLLVL.

The rearrangement links TRBV15 to TRBJ2-1; D gene ambiguous. The V end was cut by 4 bases, the J end by 10 bases, with 8 bases between. Germline-derived CDR1 and CDR2 are LNHNV and YYDKDF (reference sequence). This CDR3 has 11 amino acids. CDR3 DNA sequence: TGTGCCACCAGCACAAGCACAGAGCAGTTCTTC. This translates into CATSTSTEQFF.

The V call is TRBV6-6, the J call TRBJ1-2; tentative D call: TRBD1 (5 bases). The germline V and J ends were trimmed by 2 bases and 2 bases, with 12 bases remaining between them. Germline loops: CDR1 MNHNY, CDR2 SVGAGI (reference sequence). CDR3 length equals 15 residues. CDR3 DNA: TGTGCCAGCAGTTACGACCCGGGGCTGAACTATGGCTACACCTTC. Its protein is CASSYDPGLNYGYTF.

The chain carries TRBV16 and TRBJ1-5; D call uncertain. CDR3 length: 16 residues. Looked up from germline, CDR1 is KGHSY and CDR2 is FQNENV. With 8 bases removed from V and 2 bases from J, the gap between germline ends came to 19 bases. The CDR3 DNA follows: TGTGCCAGCGGCCCTAAAGCCGGGGAACGCAATCAGCCCCAGCATTTT. Translated: CASGPKAGERNQPQHF.

The chain has TRBV29-1 and TRBJ1-2; D is unclear. Trimming pared 7 bases from V and 2 bases from J, leaving 11 bases between. There are 12 residues in the CDR3. Germline V CDR1 and CDR2: SQVTM, ANQGSEA. Written as DNA, the CDR3 is TGCAGCGCCGAGACGGAGAACTATGGCTACACCTTC. Translating it yields CSAETENYGYTF.

This clonotype was observed a handful of times. This chain joins TRBV29-1 and TRBJ2-1; D possibly matches TRBD1 or TRBD2 (5 bases each). Trimming took off 7 bases at V and 9 bases at J, with 10 bases between the two ends. CDR3 size: 10 residues. Germline V gene data show CDR1 as SQVTM and CDR2 as ANQGSEA. Written as DNA, the CDR3 is TGCAGCGCAGGTGGGGGTGAGCAGTTCTTC. Its translation: CSAGGGEQFF.

The sample holds many counts of this clonotype. The CDR3, as DNA: TGCAGTGCTAGACTCCCCTTGACAGATCTCAACACTGAAGCTTTCTTT. It is translated as CSARLPLTDLNTEAFF. This chain joins TRBV20-1 and TRBJ1-1; D is perhaps TRBD1 (5 bases). With 2 bases removed from V and 2 bases from J, the gap between germline ends came to 18 bases. CDR1 is DFQATT and CDR2 is SNEGSKA in the germline V gene (reference sequence). This CDR3 region has 16 residues.

The V call is TRBV12-3 or TRBV12-4, the J call TRBJ2-2; D is unresolved. The V gene lost 3 bases and the J gene lost 0 bases, with 5 bases spanning the gap. The CDR3 length is 14 residues. CDR3 nucleotide sequence: TGTGCCAGCAGTTTGAAGGCGAACACCGGGGAGCTGTTTTTT. Translated, it gives CASSLKANTGELFF.

This clonotype showed up just a few times. The rearrangement links TRBV11-2 to TRBJ1-2; a weak D match, TRBD1 (5 bases). V was clipped by 5 bases and J by 8 bases, with 18 bases between them. Germline V CDR1 and CDR2: SGHAT, FQNNGV. CDR3 length: 14 amino acids. The CDR3 loop reads CASSPPGGFEGYTF. The CDR3 region has the DNA TGTGCCAGCAGCCCCCCCGGGGGATTCGAGGGCTACACCTTC.

This clonotype was seen a few times. V is TRBV6-6 and J is TRBJ1-2; 7 bases match TRBD1. Unmatched junction bases numbered 8, after V lost 0 bases and J lost 4 bases. CDR1 and CDR2 from the germline V gene are MNHNY and SVGAGI (reference sequence). CDR3 length equals 16 residues. CDR3 region: CASSYSLQGPGYGYTF. The CDR3 DNA reads TGTGCCAGCAGTTACTCACTACAGGGGCCGGGCTATGGCTACACCTTC.

To note about this clonotype: Being one base from a much bigger clone, this may be a read error. The chain has TRBV6-5 and TRBJ2-2; D gene ambiguous. The CDR3 loop spans 14 amino acids. CDR1 is MNHEY and CDR2 is SVGAGI in the germline V gene. The DNA for the CDR3 is TGTGACAGCAGTTCCGCGGACGCGAGGAGGGAGCTGTTTTTT. The encoded protein is CDSSSADARRELFF.

This clonotype was seen just once. The V call is TRBV7-7, the J call TRBJ2-5, with 10 bases fitting TRBD1. Germline CDR1 is SSHAT and CDR2 is FNYEAQ (reference sequence). This CDR3 spans 15 amino acids. Trimming cost V 5 bases and J 5 bases; bases outside gene matches: 8. CDR3 sequence (DNA): TGTGCCAGCAGCCCTCCCGGGACAGGGGAGGAGACCCAGTACTTC. Its translation: CASSPPGTGEETQYF.

This clonotype was seen only a few times. The rearrangement uses TRBV4-1 and TRBJ2-7; D uncertain. The CDR3 is 16 amino acids. The V gene's germline CDR1 is MGHRA and CDR2 YSYEKL. Trimming stripped 0 bases from V and 7 bases from J, with 19 bases between. CDR3 in DNA: TGCGCCAGCAGCCAAGAAGCGCCCTACAAGACTGGGGAGCAGTACGTC. Translating gives CASSQEAPYKTGEQYV.

This clonotype came up a few times. The chain joins TRBV5-8 to TRBJ1-2; 9 nucleotides align to TRBD1. This CDR3 has 17 amino acids. The germline V gene has CDR1 SGHTS and CDR2 YDEGEE. The V segment lost 4 bases and the J segment 5 bases; nucleotides outside the gene matches: 15. CDR3 residues: CASSLLPGQGPSYGYTF. CDR3 DNA: TGTGCCAGCAGCCTGTTGCCGGGACAGGGTCCCTCTTATGGCTACACCTTC.

The chain has TRBV4-3 and TRBJ2-1; 11 bases are shared with TRBD2. The CDR3 totals 17 residues. The germline gives CDR1 LGHNA, CDR2 YSLEER. Germline trimming cut 0 bases from V and 4 bases from J; bases unmatched to any gene: 5. This CDR3 is CASSQDRLAGGYNEQFF. CDR3 nucleotides: TGCGCCAGCAGCCAAGATCGGCTAGCGGGGGGTTACAATGAGCAGTTCTTC.

This clonotype came up many times. This sequence joins TRBV5-1 and TRBJ1-1; possible D gene TRBD1, 5 bases. Germline CDR1 reads SGHRS; CDR2 reads YFSETQ. CDR3 length: 15 residues. The V end lost 1 base, the J end lost 3 bases, and 13 bases lay between the germline ends. The CDR3 region is CASSLSYGADTEAFF. The CDR3 DNA reads as TGCGCCAGCAGCTTGTCTTACGGGGCGGACACTGAAGCTTTCTTT.